This entry is about one T cell receptor beta chain. Its antigen is unidentified. The PCR had 60 Vbeta and 13 Jbeta primers. Libraries were prepared by immunoSEQ multiplex PCR; TCRdb keeps only in-frame clonotypes and omits some of them. Among approximately 75,000 clones, roughly 80% were seen once, and the ten largest hold about 1.1%. The entry originates in a study of cytomegalovirus exposure and HLA in healthy donors. V was shortened by 2 bases and J by 5 bases, with 8 bases between the two germline ends. Germline V lookup: CDR1 SGHDT, CDR2 YYEEEE. The CDR3 contains 13 residues. Study observations and caveats: It was confirmed in vitro that a few of the CMV-associated chains were specific for CMV antigens.

The sequence was collected from a male donor in good health and CMV-seronegative. Sequenced: PBMCs. The chain combines TRBV5-6 with TRBJ2-1; possibly TRBD1 for D (5 bases). The DNA of the CDR3 is TGTGCCAGCAGCTTCGCAGGGAACAATGAGCAGTTCTTC. Translating it yields CASSFAGNNEQFF.